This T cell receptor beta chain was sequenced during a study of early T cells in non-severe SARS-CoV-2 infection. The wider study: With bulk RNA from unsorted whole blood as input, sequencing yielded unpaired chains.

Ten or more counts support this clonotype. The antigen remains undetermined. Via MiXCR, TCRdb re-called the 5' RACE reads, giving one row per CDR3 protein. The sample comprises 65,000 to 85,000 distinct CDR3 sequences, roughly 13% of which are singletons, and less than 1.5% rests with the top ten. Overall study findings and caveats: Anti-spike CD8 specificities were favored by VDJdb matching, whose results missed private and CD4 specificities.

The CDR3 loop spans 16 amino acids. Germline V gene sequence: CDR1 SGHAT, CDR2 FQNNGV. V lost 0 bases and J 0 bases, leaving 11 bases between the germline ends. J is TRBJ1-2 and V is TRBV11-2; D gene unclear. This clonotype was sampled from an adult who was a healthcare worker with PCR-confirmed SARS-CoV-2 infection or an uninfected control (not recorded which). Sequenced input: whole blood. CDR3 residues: CASSLDRGFANYGYTF. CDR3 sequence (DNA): TGTGCCAGCAGCTTAGATAGAGGGTTTGCTAACTATGGCTACACCTTC.